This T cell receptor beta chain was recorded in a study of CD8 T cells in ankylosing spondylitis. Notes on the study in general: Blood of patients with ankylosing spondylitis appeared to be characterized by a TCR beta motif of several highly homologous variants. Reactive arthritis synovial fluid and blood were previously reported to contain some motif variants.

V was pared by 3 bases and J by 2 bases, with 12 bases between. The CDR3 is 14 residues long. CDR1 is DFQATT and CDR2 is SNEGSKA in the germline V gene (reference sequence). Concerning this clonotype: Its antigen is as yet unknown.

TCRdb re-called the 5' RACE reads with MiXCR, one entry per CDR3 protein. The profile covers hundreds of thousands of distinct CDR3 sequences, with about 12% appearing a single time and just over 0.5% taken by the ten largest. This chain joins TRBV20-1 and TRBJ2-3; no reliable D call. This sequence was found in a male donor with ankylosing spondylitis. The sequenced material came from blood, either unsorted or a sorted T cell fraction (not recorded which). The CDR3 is CSASGSPSTDTQYF. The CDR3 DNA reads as TGCAGTGCTAGCGGCTCCCCTTCCACAGATACGCAGTATTTT.